This TCR beta chain was sequenced during a study of T-cell memory formation after mild COVID-19. Study overall: TCR clustering was largely donor specific.

Sample barcodes and UMIs were carried by the TCR alpha and TCR beta cDNA libraries that 5'RACE generated with constant-segment primers. In TCRdb, the 5' RACE reads were re-called with MiXCR into one record per CDR3 protein. The data hold about 290,000 distinct CDR3 sequences, with 15% to 20% observed a single time. The CDR3 has 17 residues. V lost 5 bases to trimming and J lost 0 bases; unmatched junction nucleotides: 10. The germline V gene has CDR1 SGHDT and CDR2 YYEEEE. The clonotype was recovered from a man between 18 and 35 years old who had mild COVID-19 (a few samples of this study predate the infection). Cell type and time point are not known. Sequencing used PBMCs or a T cell subset sorted from them (not recorded which). V and J are TRBV5-6 and TRBJ2-2; TRBD1 aligns across 7 bases. The CDR3 protein is CASSSIDRATNTGELFF. The DNA for the CDR3 is TGTGCCAGCAGTTCCATCGACAGGGCCACGAACACCGGGGAGCTGTTTTTT.